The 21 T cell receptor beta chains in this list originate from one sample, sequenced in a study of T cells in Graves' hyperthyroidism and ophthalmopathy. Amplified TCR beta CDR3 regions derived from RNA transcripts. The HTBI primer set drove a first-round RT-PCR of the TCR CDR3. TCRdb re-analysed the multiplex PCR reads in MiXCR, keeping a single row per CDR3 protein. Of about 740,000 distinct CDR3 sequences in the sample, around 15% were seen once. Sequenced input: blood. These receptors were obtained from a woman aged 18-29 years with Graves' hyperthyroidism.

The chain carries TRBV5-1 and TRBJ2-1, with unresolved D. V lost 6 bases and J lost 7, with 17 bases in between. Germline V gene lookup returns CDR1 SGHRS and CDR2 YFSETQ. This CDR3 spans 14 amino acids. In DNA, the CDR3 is TGCGCCAGCACCTCCCGAGGCTATGGGAATGAGCAGTTCTTC. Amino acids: CASTSRGYGNEQFF.

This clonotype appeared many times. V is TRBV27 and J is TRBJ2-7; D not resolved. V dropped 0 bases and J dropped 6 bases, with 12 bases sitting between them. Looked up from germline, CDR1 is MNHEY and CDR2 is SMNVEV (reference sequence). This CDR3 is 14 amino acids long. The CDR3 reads CASSLSVGNLEQYF. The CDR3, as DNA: TGTGCCAGCAGTTTATCTGTGGGGAATCTCGAGCAGTACTTC.

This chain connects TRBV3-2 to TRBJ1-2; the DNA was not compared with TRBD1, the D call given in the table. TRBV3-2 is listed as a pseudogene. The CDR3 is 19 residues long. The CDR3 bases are TGTGCCAGCAGCCAAGATGGGGGCGTCGACGGACGTACGTTGTCCGGCTACACCTTC. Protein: CASSQDGGVDGRTLSGYTF.

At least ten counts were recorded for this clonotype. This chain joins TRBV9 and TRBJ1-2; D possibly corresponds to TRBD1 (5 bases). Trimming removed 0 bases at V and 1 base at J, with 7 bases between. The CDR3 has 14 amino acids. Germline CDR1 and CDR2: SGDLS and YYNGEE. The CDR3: CASSVGGVNYGYTF. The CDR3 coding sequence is TGTGCCAGCAGCGTAGGGGGGGTTAACTATGGCTACACCTTC.

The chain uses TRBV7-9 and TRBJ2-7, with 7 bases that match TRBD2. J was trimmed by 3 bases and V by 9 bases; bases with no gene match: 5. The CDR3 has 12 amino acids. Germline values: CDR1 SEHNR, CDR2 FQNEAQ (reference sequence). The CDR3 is CASGGGGYEQYF. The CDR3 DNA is TGTGCCAGTGGGGGGGGGGGCTACGAGCAGTACTTC.

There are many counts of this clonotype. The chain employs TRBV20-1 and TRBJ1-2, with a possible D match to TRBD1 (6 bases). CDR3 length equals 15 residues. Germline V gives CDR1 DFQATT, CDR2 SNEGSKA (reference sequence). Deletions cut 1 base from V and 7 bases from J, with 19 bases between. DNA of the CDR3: TGCAGTGCTAGAGCCCTAGGGGGGAGGTCAGTTGGCTACACCTTC. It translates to CSARALGGRSVGYTF.

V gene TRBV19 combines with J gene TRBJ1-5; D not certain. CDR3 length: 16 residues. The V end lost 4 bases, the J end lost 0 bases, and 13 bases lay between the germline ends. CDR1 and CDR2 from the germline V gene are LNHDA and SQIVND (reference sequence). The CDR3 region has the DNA TGTGCCAGTAGTAATATGTTGGCAGGTAGCAATCAGCCCCAGCATTTT. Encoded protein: CASSNMLAGSNQPQHF.

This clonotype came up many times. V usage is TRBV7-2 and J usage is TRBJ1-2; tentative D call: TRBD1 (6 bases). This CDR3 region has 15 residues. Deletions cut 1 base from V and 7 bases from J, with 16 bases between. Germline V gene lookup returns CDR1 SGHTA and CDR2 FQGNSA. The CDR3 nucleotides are TGTGCCAGCAGCTTAGATGCGGGGGCTACTTCTGGCTACACCTTC. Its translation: CASSLDAGATSGYTF.

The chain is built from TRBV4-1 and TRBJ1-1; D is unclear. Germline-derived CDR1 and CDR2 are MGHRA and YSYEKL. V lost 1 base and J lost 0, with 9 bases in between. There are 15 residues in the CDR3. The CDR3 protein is CASSQGAGMNTEAFF. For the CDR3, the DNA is TGCGCCAGCAGCCAAGGTGCGGGGATGAACACTGAAGCTTTCTTT.

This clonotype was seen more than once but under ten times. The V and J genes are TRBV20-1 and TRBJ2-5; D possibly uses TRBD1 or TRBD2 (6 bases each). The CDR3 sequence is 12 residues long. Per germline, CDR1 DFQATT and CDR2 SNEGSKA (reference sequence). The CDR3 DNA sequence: TGCAGAGTAGCGGAAGGGGGAGAGACCCAGTACTTC. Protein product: CRVAEGGETQYF.

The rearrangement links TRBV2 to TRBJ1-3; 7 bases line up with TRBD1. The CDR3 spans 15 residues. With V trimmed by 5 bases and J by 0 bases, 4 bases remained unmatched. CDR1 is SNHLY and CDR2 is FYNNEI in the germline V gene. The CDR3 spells CASSRTGASGNTIYF. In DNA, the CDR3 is TGTGCCAGCAGTCGTACAGGGGCCTCTGGAAACACCATATATTTT.

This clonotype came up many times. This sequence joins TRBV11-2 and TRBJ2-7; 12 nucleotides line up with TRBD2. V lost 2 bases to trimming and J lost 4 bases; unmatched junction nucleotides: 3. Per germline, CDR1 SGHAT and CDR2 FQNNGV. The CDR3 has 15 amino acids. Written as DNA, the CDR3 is TGTGCCAGCAGCTTACCGACTAGCGGGAGTTACGAGCAGTACTTC. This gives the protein CASSLPTSGSYEQYF.

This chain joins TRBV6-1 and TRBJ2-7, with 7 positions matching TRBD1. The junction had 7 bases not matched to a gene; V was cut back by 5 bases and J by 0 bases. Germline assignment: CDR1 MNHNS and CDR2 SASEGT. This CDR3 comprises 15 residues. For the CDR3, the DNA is TGTGCCAGCAGTCATCCGACAGGGAGCTCCTACGAGCAGTACTTC. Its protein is CASSHPTGSSYEQYF.

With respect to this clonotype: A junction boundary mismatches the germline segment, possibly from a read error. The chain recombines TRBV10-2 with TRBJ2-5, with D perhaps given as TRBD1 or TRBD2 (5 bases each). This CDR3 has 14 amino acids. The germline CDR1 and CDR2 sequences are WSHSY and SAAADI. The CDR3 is CASADGAQRRLVNF. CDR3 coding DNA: TGCGCCAGCGCTGACGGGGCGCAGAGACGACTTGTAAACTTC.

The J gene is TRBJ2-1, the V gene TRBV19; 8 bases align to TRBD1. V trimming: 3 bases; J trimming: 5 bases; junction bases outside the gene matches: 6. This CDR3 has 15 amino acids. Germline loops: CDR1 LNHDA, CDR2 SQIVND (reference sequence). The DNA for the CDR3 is TGTGCCAGTAGTATTCGGACAGGGCTTAACAATGAGCAGTTCTTC. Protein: CASSIRTGLNNEQFF.

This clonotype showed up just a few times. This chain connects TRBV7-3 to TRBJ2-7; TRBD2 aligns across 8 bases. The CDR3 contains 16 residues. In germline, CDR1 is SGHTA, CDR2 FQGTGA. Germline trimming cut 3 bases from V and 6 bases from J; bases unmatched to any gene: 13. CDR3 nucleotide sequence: TGTGCCAGCAGCTTGGGCAAACTAGCGGCAACCTGCGAGCAGTACTTC. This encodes CASSLGKLAATCEQYF.

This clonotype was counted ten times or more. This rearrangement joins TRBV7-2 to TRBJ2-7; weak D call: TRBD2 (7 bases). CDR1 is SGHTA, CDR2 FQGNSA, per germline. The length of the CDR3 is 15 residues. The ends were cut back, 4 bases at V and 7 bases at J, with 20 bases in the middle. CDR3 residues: CASSSPRGAPVEQYF. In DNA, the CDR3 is TGTGCCAGCAGCTCCCCCCGGGGGGCCCCTGTAGAGCAGTACTTC.

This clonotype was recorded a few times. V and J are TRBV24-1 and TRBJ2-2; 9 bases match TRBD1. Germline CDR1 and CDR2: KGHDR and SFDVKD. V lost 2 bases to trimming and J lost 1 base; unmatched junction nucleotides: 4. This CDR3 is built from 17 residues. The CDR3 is CATSDWDRAKNTGELFF. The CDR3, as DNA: TGTGCCACCAGTGATTGGGACAGGGCCAAGAACACCGGGGAGCTGTTTTTT.

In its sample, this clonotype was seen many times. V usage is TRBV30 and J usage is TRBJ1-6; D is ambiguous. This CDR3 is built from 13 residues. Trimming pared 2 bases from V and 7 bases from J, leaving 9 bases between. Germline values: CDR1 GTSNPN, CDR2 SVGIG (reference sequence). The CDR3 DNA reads TGTGCCTGGAGTCCCTTCCGAAATTCACCCCTCCACTTT. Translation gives CAWSPFRNSPLHF.

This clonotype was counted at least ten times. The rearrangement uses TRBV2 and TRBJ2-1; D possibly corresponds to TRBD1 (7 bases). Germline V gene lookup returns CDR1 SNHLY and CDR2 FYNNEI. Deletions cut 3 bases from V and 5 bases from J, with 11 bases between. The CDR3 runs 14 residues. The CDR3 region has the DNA TGTGCCAGCAGTGATCAGGGGGGTCACAATGAGCAGTTCTTC. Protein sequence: CASSDQGGHNEQFF.

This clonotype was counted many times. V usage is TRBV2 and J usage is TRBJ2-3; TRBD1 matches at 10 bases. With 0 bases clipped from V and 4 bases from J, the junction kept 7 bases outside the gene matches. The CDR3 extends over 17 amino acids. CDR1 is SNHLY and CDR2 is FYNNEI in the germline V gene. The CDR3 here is CASSEALLGTGADTQYF. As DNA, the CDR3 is TGTGCCAGCAGTGAAGCGCTTCTGGGGACAGGGGCAGATACGCAGTATTTT.